This T cell receptor (beta chain) was found in a study of blood T cell repertoires in COVID-19. This CDR3 is built from 16 residues. The V gene's germline CDR1 is LNHDA and CDR2 SQIVND (reference sequence). V gave up 4 bases and J gave up 4 bases, with 18 bases separating them. Generated by immunoSEQ multiplex PCR, the TCRdb table keeps only in-frame clones and is missing some. This sample has about 310,000 clones, with 90% found just once. Sequencing was performed on peripheral blood. The gene calls are TRBV19 and TRBJ2-3; possibly TRBD1 for D (5 bases). This clonotype was obtained from a woman aged 40 to 50 with COVID-19, enrolled during active disease. For the CDR3, the DNA is TGTGCCAGTAGTACCGACTGGGGCAGGGCCTCAGATACGCAGTATTTT. Protein sequence: CASSTDWGRASDTQYF. The variable domain in full, completed from reference TRBV19 and TRBJ2-3, reads DGGITQSPKYLFRKEGQNVTLSCEQNLNHDAMYWYRQDPGQGLRLIYYSQIVNDFQKGDIAEGYSVSREKKESFPLTVTSAQKNPTAFYLCASSTDWGRASDTQYFGPGTRLTVL.